This T cell receptor (beta chain) was obtained from a study of CD8 T cells in Susac syndrome. CDR1 and CDR2 (germline): SQVTM, ANQGSEA. The CDR3 runs 15 residues. J lost 1 base, V lost 4 bases, and 7 bases had no gene match. RNA amounts of about 0.45 to 1 ug underwent reverse transcription with random hexamers. One entry per CDR3 protein results from TCRdb running MiXCR on the immunoSEQ multiplex PCR reads. Found here are around 180,000 distinct CDR3 sequences, around 94% of them singletons; the top ten hold around 0.11%. Sequencing was done on a sample of CD4+ T cells from PBMCs. The gene calls are TRBV29-1 and TRBJ2-3; TRBD2 matches 8 bases. This TCR came from a human donor with Susac syndrome. CDR3 coding DNA: TGCAGCGTTGCTAGGGCGGGGGGCCGCACAGATACGCAGTATTTT. Amino acids: CSVARAGGRTDTQYF.